The 19 T cell receptor beta chains below all came from one sample that was sequenced in a study of CD8+CD57+ T cells in acquired aplastic anemia. The template used for profiling TCR beta VDJ and CDR3 was genomic DNA. TCRdb re-analysed the reads in MiXCR, keeping a single row per CDR3 protein. The sample has approximately 190,000 distinct CDR3 sequences; under 55% are singletons. Selection for sequencing was limited to patients who had shown CD8+CD57+ cell expansion by flow cytometry. The sequencing sample was made of sorted CD4+, CD8+, or CD8+CD57+ T cells (not recorded which) from PBMCs. Receptors originate from a human donor with aplastic anemia.

The gene calls are TRBV2 and TRBJ1-6, with D possibly being TRBD1 (5 bases). The germline V and J ends were trimmed by 4 bases and 7 bases, with 11 bases remaining between them. CDR1 is SNHLY and CDR2 is FYNNEI in the germline V gene. The CDR3 is 14 amino acids. This CDR3 is CASSGGTGNSPLHF. CDR3 nucleotide sequence: TGTGCCAGCAGTGGTGGGACGGGGAATTCACCCCTCCACTTT.

This clonotype was seen a few times. One base away lies a much larger clone, so this may be a sequencing read error. The chain combines TRBV4-1 with TRBJ2-3; no clear D. The CDR3 is made up of 15 amino acids. Germline-derived CDR1 and CDR2 are MGHRA and YSYEKL. CDR3 DNA: TGCGCCAGCAGCCAAGTGGCCACACGAACAGTTACGCAGTATTTT. This translates into CASSQVATRTVTQYF.

The chain has TRBV19 and TRBJ2-7, with D possibly being TRBD2 (6 bases). V was trimmed by 4 bases and J by 3 bases, leaving 7 bases between them. The V gene's germline CDR1 is LNHDA and CDR2 SQIVND (reference sequence). The CDR3 is 12 residues long. The CDR3 bases are TGTGCCAGTAGTAGGGGGGACTACGAGCAGTACTTC. Encoded protein: CASSRGDYEQYF.

This clonotype was recorded a few times. A much larger clone differs from this one at a single base, so this may be a read error. This rearrangement joins TRBV7-9 to TRBJ1-1; D gene unclear. Trimming stripped 4 bases from V and 1 base from J, with 10 bases between. This CDR3 has 14 residues. Germline loops: CDR1 SEHNR, CDR2 FQNEAQ (reference sequence). The CDR3 is CASSSYMENTEAFF. The CDR3 region has the DNA TGTGCCAGCAGCTCCTACATGGAGAACACTGAAGCTTTCTTT.

The chain couples TRBV20-1 to TRBJ2-7; 11 nucleotides line up with TRBD1. Unmatched junction bases numbered 2, after V lost 1 base and J lost 6 bases. The germline V gene has CDR1 DFQATT and CDR2 SNEGSKA (reference sequence). The CDR3 loop spans 13 amino acids. The CDR3 sequence: CSARAGTGGEQYF. The DNA of the CDR3 is TGCAGTGCTAGAGCGGGGACAGGGGGCGAGCAGTACTTC.

The J gene is TRBJ2-2, the V gene TRBV19; D may be TRBD2 (5 bases). CDR1 is LNHDA and CDR2 is SQIVND in the germline V gene (reference sequence). Trimming took 1 base from V and 7 from J, leaving 13 bases between them. The CDR3 totals 15 residues. The CDR3 reads CASSIVASSGGELFF. CDR3 nucleotides: TGTGCCAGTAGTATAGTGGCTAGCTCCGGCGGGGAGCTGTTTTTT.

About this clonotype: Mismatch with germline at one junction end may stem from a read error. The rearrangement uses TRBV2 and TRBJ1-5, with 11 bases fitting TRBD1. CDR3 length: 15 amino acids. CDR1 is SNHLY, CDR2 FYNNEI, per germline. The CDR3 DNA sequence: TGCGCCAGCAAGGGACAGGGGGTGCCCCTTTCGCCCCAGCATTTT. Its protein product is CASKGQGVPLSPQHF. Full variable domain (rest looked up from reference TRBV2 and TRBJ1-5): EPEVTQTPSHQVTQMGQEVILRCVPISNHLYFYWYRQILGQKVEFLVSFYNNEISEKSEIFDDQFSVERPDGSNFTLKIRSTKLEDSAMYFCASKGQGVPLSPQHFGDGTRLSIL.

This clonotype was found a few times. The J gene is TRBJ2-7, the V gene TRBV28, with D unclear. The CDR3 runs to 16 residues. Germline-derived CDR1 and CDR2 are MDHEN and SYDVKM. V dropped 4 bases and J dropped 0 bases, with 16 bases sitting between them. In nucleotides, the CDR3 is TGTGCCAGCAGTTCCCTACTGCAGTTACACTCCTACGAGCAGTACTTC. This gives the protein CASSSLLQLHSYEQYF.

Ten or more counts support this clonotype. V and J are TRBV20-1 and TRBJ2-1; D not resolved. The CDR3 extends over 16 amino acids. The germline V gene encodes CDR1 DFQATT and CDR2 SNEGSKA (reference sequence). V was cut by 4 bases and J by 0 bases, with 16 bases left in between. CDR3 DNA sequence: TGCAGTGCTACAACTTTGGACGGAGCCTCCTACAATGAGCAGTTCTTC. It translates to CSATTLDGASYNEQFF.

This chain joins TRBV20-1 and TRBJ2-2; D gene uncertain. The V end lost 4 bases, the J end lost 4 bases, and 7 bases lay between the germline ends. CDR1 is DFQATT and CDR2 is SNEGSKA in the germline V gene (reference sequence). This CDR3 is built from 12 residues. The CDR3 DNA follows: TGCAGTGCTAAACGGCCCACCGGGGAGCTGTTTTTT. Its translation: CSAKRPTGELFF.

This chain links TRBV18 with TRBJ2-3, with 8 bases aligning to TRBD1. The CDR3 consists of 13 residues. Germline V lookup: CDR1 KGHSH, CDR2 LQKENI. After removal of 3 bases from V and 9 bases from J, the junction contained 5 bases not matched to a gene. In nucleotides, the CDR3 is TGTGCCAGCTCACCGAATGGACAGGGAACGCAGTATTTT. Protein: CASSPNGQGTQYF.

In this sample, this clonotype turned up many times. The chain recombines TRBV7-9 with TRBJ2-5; 8 bases match TRBD2. Germline lookup yields CDR1 SEHNR and CDR2 FQNEAQ (reference sequence). CDR3 size: 13 residues. J was trimmed by 2 bases and V by 7 bases; bases with no gene match: 3. CDR3 sequence: CASTTSGQETQYF. For the CDR3, the DNA is TGTGCCAGCACTACTAGCGGACAAGAGACCCAGTACTTC.

This chain connects TRBV2 to TRBJ2-5; 7 bases are a match to TRBD1. This CDR3 region has 14 residues. Germline V gene lookup returns CDR1 SNHLY and CDR2 FYNNEI. V lost 5 bases to trimming and J lost 5 bases; unmatched junction nucleotides: 8. CDR3 nucleotide sequence: TGTGCCAGCAGTCGTAACAGGGGTTACGAGACCCAGTACTTC. It codes for CASSRNRGYETQYF. Based on the CDR3 plus reference TRBV2 and TRBJ2-5, the full variable domain is EPEVTQTPSHQVTQMGQEVILRCVPISNHLYFYWYRQILGQKVEFLVSFYNNEISEKSEIFDDQFSVERPDGSNFTLKIRSTKLEDSAMYFCASSRNRGYETQYFGPGTRLLVL.

This clonotype was picked up many times. In nucleotides, the CDR3 is TGTGCCAGCAGGGACACAGATACGCAGTATTTT. Translating it yields CASRDTDTQYF. The chain combines TRBV2 with TRBJ2-3, with D unclear. Germline CDR1 SNHLY, CDR2 FYNNEI. CDR3 length: 11 residues. Trimming left V 6 bases short and J 2 bases short, with 3 bases between.

This clonotype was detected once. CDR3 loop: CASSLVAGGNSPLHF. In nucleotides, the CDR3 is TGTGCCAGCAGCTTAGTGGCAGGTGGAAATTCACCCCTCCACTTT. This rearrangement joins TRBV7-2 to TRBJ1-6; D call uncertain. The germline gives CDR1 SGHTA, CDR2 FQGNSA. Deletions cut 1 base from V and 7 bases from J, with 11 bases between. The CDR3 totals 15 residues.

This clonotype was seen only once. One end of the junction does not line up with germline, which may come from a read error. The DNA for the CDR3 is TGTGCCAGCAGGTTACAGGGGGCTTCTTATGGCCACACCTTC. As protein: CASRLQGASYGHTF. The chain is built from TRBV12-3 or TRBV12-4 and TRBJ1-2; TRBD1 matches 9 bases. The CDR3 loop spans 14 amino acids.

The gene calls are TRBV20-1 and TRBJ2-2; the match to TRBD2 covers 11 bases. The trim removed 0 bases at V and 3 bases at J, leaving 0 bases unmatched. The germline CDR1 and CDR2 sequences are DFQATT and SNEGSKA (reference sequence). The CDR3 runs to 15 residues. CDR3 DNA: TGCAGTGCTAGAGATAGCGGGAGGGACACCGGGGAGCTGTTTTTT. It specifies CSARDSGRDTGELFF.

This clonotype has ten or more counts. The gene calls are TRBV5-6 and TRBJ1-1; possible D gene TRBD1, 5 bases. The CDR3 runs 16 residues. V dropped 0 bases and J dropped 3 bases, with 15 bases sitting between them. CDR1 and CDR2 from the germline V gene are SGHDT and YYEEEE. CDR3 nucleotides: TGTGCCAGCAGCTTGGGCCAGGGCTGGGGGGACACTGAAGCTTTCTTT. Its protein is CASSLGQGWGDTEAFF.

In this sample, this clonotype turned up a few times. The rearrangement links TRBV7-9 to TRBJ2-6, with D perhaps matching TRBD1 or TRBD2 (5 bases each). Per germline, CDR1 SEHNR and CDR2 FQNEAQ (reference sequence). Trimming removed 5 bases from V and 4 bases from J, with 12 bases in between. This CDR3 is built from 15 residues. CDR3 DNA sequence: TGTGCCAGCAGCCGGGACGGGGCAGGGGCCAACGTCCTGACTTTC. Its protein product is CASSRDGAGANVLTF.